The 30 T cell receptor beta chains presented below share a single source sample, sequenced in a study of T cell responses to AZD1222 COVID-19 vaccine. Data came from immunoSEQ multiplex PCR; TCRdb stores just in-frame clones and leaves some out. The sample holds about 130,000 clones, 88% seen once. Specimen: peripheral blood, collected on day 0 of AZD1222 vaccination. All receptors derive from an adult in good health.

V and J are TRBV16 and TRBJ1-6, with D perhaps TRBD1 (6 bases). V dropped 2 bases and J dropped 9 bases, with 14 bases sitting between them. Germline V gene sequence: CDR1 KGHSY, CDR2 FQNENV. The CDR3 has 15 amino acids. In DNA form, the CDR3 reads TGTGCCAGCAGCCAACGAGGGCAGGGGAGTTCACCCCTCCACTTT. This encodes CASSQRGQGSSPLHF.

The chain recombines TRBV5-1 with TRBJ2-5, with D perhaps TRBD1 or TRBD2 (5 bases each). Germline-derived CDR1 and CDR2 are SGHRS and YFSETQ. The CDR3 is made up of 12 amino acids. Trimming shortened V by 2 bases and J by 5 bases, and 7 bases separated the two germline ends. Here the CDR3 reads CASSFEGETQYF. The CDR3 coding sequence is TGCGCCAGCAGCTTCGAGGGGGAGACCCAGTACTTC.

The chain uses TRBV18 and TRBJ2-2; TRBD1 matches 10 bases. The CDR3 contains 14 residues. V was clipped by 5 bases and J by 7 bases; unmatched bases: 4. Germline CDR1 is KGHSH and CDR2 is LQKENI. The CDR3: CASSSGQGFGELFF. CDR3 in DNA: TGTGCCAGCTCATCGGGACAGGGGTTCGGGGAGCTGTTTTTT. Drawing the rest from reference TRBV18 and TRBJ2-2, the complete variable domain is NAGVMQNPRHLVRRRGQEARLRCSPMKGHSHVYWYRQLPEEGLKFMVYLQKENIIDESGMPKERFSAEFPKEGPSILRIQQVVRGDSAAYFCASSSGQGFGELFFGEGSRLTVL.

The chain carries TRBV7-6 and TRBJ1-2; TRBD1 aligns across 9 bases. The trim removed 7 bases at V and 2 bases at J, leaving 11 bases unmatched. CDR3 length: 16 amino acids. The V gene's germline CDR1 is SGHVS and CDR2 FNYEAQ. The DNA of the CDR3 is TGTGCCAGCACCTGGACAGGGGAGAGCTACAACTATGGCTACACCTTC. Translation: CASTWTGESYNYGYTF.

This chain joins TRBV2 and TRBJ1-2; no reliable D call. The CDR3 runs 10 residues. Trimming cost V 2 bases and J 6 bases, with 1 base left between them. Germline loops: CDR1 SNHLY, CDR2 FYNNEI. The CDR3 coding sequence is TGTGCCAGCAGTGAAAATGGCTACACCTTC. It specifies CASSENGYTF.

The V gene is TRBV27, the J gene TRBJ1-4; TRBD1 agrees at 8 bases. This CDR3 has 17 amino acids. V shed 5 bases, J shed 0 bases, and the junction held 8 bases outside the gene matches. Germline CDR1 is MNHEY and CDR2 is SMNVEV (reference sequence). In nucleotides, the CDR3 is TGTGCCAGCAGTCCCAGGGGGCGAGGGGCAACTAATGAAAAACTGTTTTTT. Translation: CASSPRGRGATNEKLFF.

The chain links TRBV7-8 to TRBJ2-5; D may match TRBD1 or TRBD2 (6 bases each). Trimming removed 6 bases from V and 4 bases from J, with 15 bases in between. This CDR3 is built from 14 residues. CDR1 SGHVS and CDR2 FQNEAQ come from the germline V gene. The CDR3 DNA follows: TGTGCCAGCAGGGTAGGGGGACTCAGAGAGACCCAGTACTTC. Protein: CASRVGGLRETQYF.

This CDR3 reads CASSWAGGNYGYTF. Written as DNA, the CDR3 is TGTGCCAGCAGCTGGGCAGGGGGCAACTATGGCTACACCTTC. The chain uses TRBV3-1 (or the pseudogene TRBV3-2) and TRBJ1-2, with 8 bases lining up with TRBD1. The CDR3 loop spans 14 amino acids. Looked up from germline, CDR1 is LGHDT and CDR2 is YNNKEL (reference sequence). V was pared by 5 bases and J by 2 bases, with 4 bases of the junction left unmatched.

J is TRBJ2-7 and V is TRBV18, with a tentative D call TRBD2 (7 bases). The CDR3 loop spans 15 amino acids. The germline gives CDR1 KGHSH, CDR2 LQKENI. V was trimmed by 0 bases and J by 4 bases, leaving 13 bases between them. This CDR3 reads CASSPPSGGEYEQYF. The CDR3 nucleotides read TGTGCCAGCTCACCACCGTCGGGGGGCGAATACGAGCAGTACTTC.

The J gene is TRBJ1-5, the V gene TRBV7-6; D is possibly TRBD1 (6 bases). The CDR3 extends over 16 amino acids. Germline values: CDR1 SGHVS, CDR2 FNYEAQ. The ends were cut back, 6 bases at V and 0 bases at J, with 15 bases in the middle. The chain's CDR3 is CASSPRTDYSNQPQHF. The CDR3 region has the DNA TGTGCCAGCAGTCCTCGGACAGATTATAGCAATCAGCCCCAGCATTTT.

CDR3 DNA sequence: TGTGCCAGCAGTGGGCGGGACAGGGGGTCAACACCCCTCCACTTT. Protein: CASSGRDRGSTPLHF. The chain is built from TRBV27 and TRBJ1-6; 11 positions match TRBD1. Germline lookup yields CDR1 MNHEY and CDR2 SMNVEV (reference sequence). V was pared by 5 bases and J by 11 bases, with 8 bases of the junction left unmatched. CDR3 length equals 15 residues.

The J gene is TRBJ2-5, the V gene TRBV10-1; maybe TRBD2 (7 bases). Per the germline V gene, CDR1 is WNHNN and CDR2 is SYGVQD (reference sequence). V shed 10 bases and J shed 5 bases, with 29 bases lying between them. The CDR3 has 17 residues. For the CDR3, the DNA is TGCGCCACCACAGGGAGGGAAGGGAGCCCCACCCTGGAGACCCAGTACTTC. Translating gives CATTGREGSPTLETQYF.

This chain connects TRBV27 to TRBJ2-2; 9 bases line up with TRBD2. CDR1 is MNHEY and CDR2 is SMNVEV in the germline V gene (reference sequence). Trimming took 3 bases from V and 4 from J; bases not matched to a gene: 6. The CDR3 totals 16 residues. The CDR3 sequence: CASSFKAGGPTGELFF. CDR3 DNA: TGTGCCAGCAGTTTCAAGGCGGGAGGGCCCACCGGGGAGCTGTTTTTT.

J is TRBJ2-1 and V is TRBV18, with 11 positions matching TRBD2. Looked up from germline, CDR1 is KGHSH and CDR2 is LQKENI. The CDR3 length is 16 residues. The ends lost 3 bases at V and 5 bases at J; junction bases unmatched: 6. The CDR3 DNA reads TGTGCCAGCTCACCTACTAGCGGGGGTGCCAACAATGAGCAGTTCTTC. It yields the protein CASSPTSGGANNEQFF.

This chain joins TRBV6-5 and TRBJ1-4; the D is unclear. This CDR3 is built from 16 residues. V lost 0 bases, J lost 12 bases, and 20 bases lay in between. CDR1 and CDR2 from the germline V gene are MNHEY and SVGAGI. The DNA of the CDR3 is TGTGCCAGCAGTTACTCGAGATCCGGGCTACCGACGGAACTGTTTTTT. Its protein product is CASSYSRSGLPTELFF.

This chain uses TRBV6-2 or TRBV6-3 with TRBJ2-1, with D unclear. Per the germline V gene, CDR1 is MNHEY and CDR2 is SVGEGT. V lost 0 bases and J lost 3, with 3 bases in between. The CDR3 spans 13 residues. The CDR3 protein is CASSYSLYNEQFF. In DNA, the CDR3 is TGTGCCAGCAGTTACTCCCTCTACAATGAGCAGTTCTTC.

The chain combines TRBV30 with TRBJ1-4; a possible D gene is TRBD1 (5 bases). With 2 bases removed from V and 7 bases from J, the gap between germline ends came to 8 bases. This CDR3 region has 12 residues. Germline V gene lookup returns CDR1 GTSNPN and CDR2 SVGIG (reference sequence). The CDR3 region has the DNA TGTGCCTGGAGTTTGACAGCTGAAAAACTGTTTTTT. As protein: CAWSLTAEKLFF.

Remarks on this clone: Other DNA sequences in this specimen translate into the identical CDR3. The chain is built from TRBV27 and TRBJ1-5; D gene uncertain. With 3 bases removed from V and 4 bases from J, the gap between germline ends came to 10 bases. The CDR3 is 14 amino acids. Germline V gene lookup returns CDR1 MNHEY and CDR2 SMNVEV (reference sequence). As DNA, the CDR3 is TGTGCCAGCAGTTTCTCCCGAGGGAATCAGCCCCAGCATTTT. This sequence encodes CASSFSRGNQPQHF.

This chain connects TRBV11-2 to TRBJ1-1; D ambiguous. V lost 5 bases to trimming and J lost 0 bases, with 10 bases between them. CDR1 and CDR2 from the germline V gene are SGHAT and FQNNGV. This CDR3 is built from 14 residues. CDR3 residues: CASSPDRLNTEAFF. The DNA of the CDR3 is TGTGCCAGCAGCCCGGACCGGCTGAACACTGAAGCTTTCTTT.

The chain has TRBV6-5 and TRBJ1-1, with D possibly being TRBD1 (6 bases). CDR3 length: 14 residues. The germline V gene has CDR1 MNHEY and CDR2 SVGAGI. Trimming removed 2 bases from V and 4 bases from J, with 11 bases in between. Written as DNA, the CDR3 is TGTGCCAGCAGTTACGCGGGGGCTGCCACTGAAGCTTTCTTT. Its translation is CASSYAGAATEAFF.

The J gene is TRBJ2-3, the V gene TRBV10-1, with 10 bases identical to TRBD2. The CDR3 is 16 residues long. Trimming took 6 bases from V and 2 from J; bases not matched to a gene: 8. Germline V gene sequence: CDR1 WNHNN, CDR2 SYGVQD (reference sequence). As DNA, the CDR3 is TGCGCCAGCAGAACCACTAGCGGGATTCACACAGATACGCAGTATTTT. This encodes CASRTTSGIHTDTQYF.

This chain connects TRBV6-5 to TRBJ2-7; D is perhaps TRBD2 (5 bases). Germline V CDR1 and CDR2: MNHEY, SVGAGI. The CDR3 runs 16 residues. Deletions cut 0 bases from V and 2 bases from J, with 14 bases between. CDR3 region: CASSYSNRGGTYEQYF. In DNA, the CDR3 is TGTGCCAGCAGTTACTCGAACAGAGGAGGCACCTACGAGCAGTACTTC.

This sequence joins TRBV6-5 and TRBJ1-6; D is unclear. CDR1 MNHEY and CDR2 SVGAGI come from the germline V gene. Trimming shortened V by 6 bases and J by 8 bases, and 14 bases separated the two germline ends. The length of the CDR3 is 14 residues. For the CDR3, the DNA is TGTGCCAGCAGCCGCCCTCGGGGTGATTCACCCCTCCACTTT. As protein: CASSRPRGDSPLHF.

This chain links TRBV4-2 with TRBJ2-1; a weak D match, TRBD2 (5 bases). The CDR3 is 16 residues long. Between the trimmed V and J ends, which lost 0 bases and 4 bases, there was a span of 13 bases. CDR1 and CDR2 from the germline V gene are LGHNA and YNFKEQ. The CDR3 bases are TGTGCCAGCAGCCAAGAAGCCTTGAGGGTTTACAATGAGCAGTTCTTC. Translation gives CASSQEALRVYNEQFF.

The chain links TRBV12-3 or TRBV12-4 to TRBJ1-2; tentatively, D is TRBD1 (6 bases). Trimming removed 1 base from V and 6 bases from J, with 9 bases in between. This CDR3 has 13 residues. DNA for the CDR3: TGTGCCAGCAGTTTAGGGGGGGCGGATGGCTACACCTTC. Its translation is CASSLGGADGYTF.

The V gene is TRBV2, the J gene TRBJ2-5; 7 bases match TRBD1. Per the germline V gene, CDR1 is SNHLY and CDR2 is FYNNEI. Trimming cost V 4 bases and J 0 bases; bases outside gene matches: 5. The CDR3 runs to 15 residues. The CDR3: CASSGGQAYQETQYF. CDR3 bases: TGTGCCAGCAGTGGAGGACAGGCTTACCAAGAGACCCAGTACTTC.

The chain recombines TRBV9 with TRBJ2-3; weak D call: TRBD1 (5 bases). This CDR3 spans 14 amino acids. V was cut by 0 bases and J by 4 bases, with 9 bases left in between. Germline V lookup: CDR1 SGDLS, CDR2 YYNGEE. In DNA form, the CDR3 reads TGTGCCAGCAGCGTAGGCTTAGGGGCAGATACGCAGTATTTT. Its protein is CASSVGLGADTQYF.

The CDR3 is CASSEDSSYEQYF. The CDR3 DNA follows: TGTGCCAGTAGTGAGGACTCCTCCTACGAGCAGTACTTC. The rearrangement joins TRBV19 to TRBJ2-7; D may be TRBD2 (5 bases). Looked up from germline, CDR1 is LNHDA and CDR2 is SQIVND (reference sequence). CDR3 length equals 13 residues. The V end lost 5 bases, the J end lost 0 bases, and 8 bases lay between the germline ends. Full variable domain (outside the CDR3, taken from reference TRBV19 and TRBJ2-7): DGGITQSPKYLFRKEGQNVTLSCEQNLNHDAMYWYRQDPGQGLRLIYYSQIVNDFQKGDIAEGYSVSREKKESFPLTVTSAQKNPTAFYLCASSEDSSYEQYFGPGTRLTVT.

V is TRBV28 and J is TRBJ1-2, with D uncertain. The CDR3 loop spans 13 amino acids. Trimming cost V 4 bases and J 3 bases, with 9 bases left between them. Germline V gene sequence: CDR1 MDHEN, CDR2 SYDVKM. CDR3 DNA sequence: TGTGCCAGCAGTTCGGCACCGGACTATGGCTACACCTTC. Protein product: CASSSAPDYGYTF.

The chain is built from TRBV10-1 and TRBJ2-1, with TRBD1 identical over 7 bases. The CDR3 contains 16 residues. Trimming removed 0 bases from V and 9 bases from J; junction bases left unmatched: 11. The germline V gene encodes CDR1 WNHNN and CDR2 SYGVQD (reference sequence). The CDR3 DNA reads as TGCGCCAGCAGTGAGTCGAAACAGGGGAAACTCGGTGAGCAGTTCTTC. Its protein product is CASSESKQGKLGEQFF.